The source of this T cell receptor beta chain is a study of T-cell reconstitution after alpha-beta-depleted transplantation in children. This clonotype occurred many times. The CDR3 totals 12 residues. V was trimmed by 1 base and J by 6 bases, leaving 6 bases between them. During its preparation, the TCRbeta library received unique molecular identifiers. TCRdb re-analysed the PCR reads in MiXCR, keeping a single row per CDR3 protein. The table has hundreds of thousands of distinct CDR3 sequences, 9.5% to 10% seen once. The sequencing here drew on PBMCs from the stem cell graft donor, taken from the stem cell graft. The rearrangement uses TRBV12-3 or TRBV12-4 and TRBJ1-2; D unresolved. This clonotype originated in a human donor who donated a stem cell graft to a child with SCID. The CDR3 bases are TGTGCCAGCAGTTTAGGGGCAAATGGCTACACCTTC. Translating it yields CASSLGANGYTF.